Here is one T cell receptor beta chain with its context. Its specificity is not known. The sample originates from a study of cytomegalovirus exposure and HLA in healthy donors. Background on the study: Clustering assigned about four fifths of the approximately 390 genotyped donors to the Caucasian-associated ancestry cluster. Regarding the study as a whole: The later analysis indicated that the majority of CMV-associated TCR beta chains appeared HLA-restricted. V- and J-gene trimming in TCR beta was tied to a missense DCLRE1C variant by an analysis performed later. In an earlier analysis, about 87% or about 30%: the productive usage of most TCR beta V segments.

Both 60 Vbeta primers and 13 Jbeta primers went into the PCR. The repertoire was sequenced with immunoSEQ multiplex PCR; TCRdb's copy has only in-frame clones and lacks some. The table lists some 150,000 clones, 77% of them singletons. The sequencing input was PBMCs. The receptor was derived from a woman between 50 and 59 years old in good health and CMV-seronegative.

DNA for the CDR3: TGTGCCACCAGCAGAGATGAAGCGGGGGGGGGCGGTGGCACAGATACGCAGTATTTT. The encoded protein is CATSRDEAGGGGGTDTQYF. J is TRBJ2-3 and V is TRBV15, with 10 nucleotides matching TRBD2. CDR1 is LNHNV, CDR2 YYDKDF, per germline (reference sequence). This CDR3 spans 19 amino acids. J gave up 1 base and V 0 bases, and 10 bases lay outside the gene matches.